The 17 T cell receptor beta chains in this list originate from one sample, sequenced in a study of breast tumors, draining lymph nodes, adjacent tissues. One entry per CDR3 protein, called by TCRdb with MiXCR from the multiplex PCR reads. The table includes roughly 80,000 distinct CDR3 sequences, about 21% detected once. Axillary draining lymph nodes of breast cancer patients supplied the node samples. Source material: axillary lymph node tissue. Source of these receptors: a female donor with breast cancer. Some clones in this sample may be carry-over from other donors' samples.

There are many counts of this clonotype. The chain is built from TRBV29-1 and TRBJ2-2; no clear D gene. CDR3 size: 11 residues. Germline V gene sequence: CDR1 SQVTM, CDR2 ANQGSEA. V dropped 5 bases and J dropped 3 bases, with 4 bases sitting between them. CDR3 bases: TGCAGCGTTCGGGACACCGGGGAGCTGTTTTTT. Protein sequence: CSVRDTGELFF.

As to this clonotype: Since a much larger clone is just one base distant, this may be a read error. The V call is TRBV5-5, the J call TRBJ1-2; 8 nucleotides align to TRBD1. Looked up from germline, CDR1 is SGHKS and CDR2 is YYEKEE (reference sequence). This CDR3 is built from 13 residues. The CDR3 protein is CASSTGGGYGYAF. The CDR3 nucleotides read TGTGCCAGCAGTACAGGGGGAGGCTATGGCTACGCCTTC.

V gene TRBV28 combines with J gene TRBJ1-3; D is uncertain. The CDR3 has 15 amino acids. V shed 5 bases and J shed 2 bases, with 13 bases lying between them. Germline V lookup: CDR1 MDHEN, CDR2 SYDVKM. CDR3 sequence: CASSGSDLAGNTIYF. The CDR3 bases are TGTGCCAGCAGTGGTTCCGACTTGGCTGGAAACACCATATATTTT.

This clonotype was seen many times. The V gene is TRBV6-1, the J gene TRBJ1-5, with 10 bases lining up with TRBD1. With V trimmed by 6 bases and J by 7 bases, 3 bases remained unmatched. This CDR3 is built from 13 residues. Germline V lookup: CDR1 MNHNS, CDR2 SASEGT. CDR3 nucleotide sequence: TGTGCCAGCAGAGGGACAGGGGAACAGCCCCAGCATTTT. Protein: CASRGTGEQPQHF.

In its sample, this clonotype was seen many times. The chain has TRBV12-3 or TRBV12-4 and TRBJ1-2; D may be TRBD1 (6 bases). The CDR3 covers 14 residues. V was shortened by 5 bases and J by 2 bases, with 12 bases between the two germline ends. In DNA form, the CDR3 reads TGTGCCAGCAGTCCCCCGGGACAAAACTATGGCTACACCTTC. Protein sequence: CASSPPGQNYGYTF.

This clonotype was picked up many times. V gene TRBV30 combines with J gene TRBJ2-7; TRBD2 agrees at 7 bases. CDR3 size: 11 residues. Looked up from germline, CDR1 is GTSNPN and CDR2 is SVGIG (reference sequence). The trim removed 5 bases at V and 8 bases at J, leaving 6 bases unmatched. CDR3 DNA: TGTGCCTGGGGGGGGGGACCCCAGCAGTACTTC. Its protein is CAWGGGPQQYF.

This clonotype was counted at least ten times. The chain links TRBV14 to TRBJ2-3; D is unclear. The germline V gene has CDR1 SGHDN and CDR2 FVKESK. V lost 3 bases and J 9 bases, leaving 10 bases between the germline ends. The CDR3 contains 12 residues. The CDR3 reads CASSHWDTTQYF. The CDR3, as DNA: TGTGCCAGCAGCCATTGGGATACGACGCAGTATTTT.

This clonotype occurred many times. This sequence joins TRBV30 and TRBJ2-5; 12 nucleotides align to TRBD2. V shed 6 bases and J 4 bases; nucleotides not matched to a gene: 3. Germline lookup yields CDR1 GTSNPN and CDR2 SVGIG (reference sequence). The CDR3 length is 13 residues. Here the CDR3 reads CACSGLAGETQYF. The CDR3, as DNA: TGTGCCTGTTCGGGACTAGCGGGAGAGACCCAGTACTTC.

This clonotype has at least ten counts. The V call is TRBV20-1, the J call TRBJ1-2; D is unresolved. Germline-derived CDR1 and CDR2 are DFQATT and SNEGSKA (reference sequence). Trimming shortened V by 5 bases and J by 3 bases, and 4 bases separated the two germline ends. This CDR3 has 10 amino acids. The chain's CDR3 is CSARHYGYTF. The CDR3 DNA reads as TGCAGTGCTCGTCACTATGGCTACACCTTC.

The chain has TRBV7-9 and TRBJ2-7; TRBD2 matches 10 bases. The germline V gene has CDR1 SEHNR and CDR2 FQNEAQ (reference sequence). V dropped 4 bases and J dropped 4; count of bases not matched to a gene: 4. The CDR3 length is 14 residues. CDR3 region: CASSSLAGRYEQYF. In DNA, the CDR3 is TGTGCCAGCAGCTCACTAGCGGGAAGGTACGAGCAGTACTTC.

This clonotype was observed many times. The V gene is TRBV12-3 or TRBV12-4, the J gene TRBJ2-7, with a tentative D call TRBD2 (6 bases). The V end lost 1 base, the J end lost 4 bases, and 14 bases lay between the germline ends. The CDR3 loop spans 15 amino acids. CDR3 sequence reads: CASSLVQGGGYEQYF. DNA of the CDR3: TGTGCCAGCAGTTTAGTCCAGGGTGGGGGGTACGAGCAGTACTTC.

This clonotype was seen ten or more times. The chain recombines TRBV20-1 with TRBJ2-7; 7 bases are a match to TRBD1. Germline V gene sequence: CDR1 DFQATT, CDR2 SNEGSKA (reference sequence). CDR3 length equals 14 residues. V trimming: 6 bases; J trimming: 0 bases; junction bases outside the gene matches: 8. In nucleotides, the CDR3 is TGCAGTGCGAAAAAATGGACAGGCTCCTACGAGCAGTACTTC. Its translation: CSAKKWTGSYEQYF.

V is TRBV28 and J is TRBJ2-1; 10 bases agree with TRBD2. CDR3 length: 16 residues. Germline-derived CDR1 and CDR2 are MDHEN and SYDVKM. V gave up 5 bases and J gave up 4 bases; unmatched junction bases: 8. The CDR3, as DNA: TGTGCCAGCAGTCCTAGCGGGAGATCAGTTTACAATGAGCAGTTCTTC. Translation: CASSPSGRSVYNEQFF.

Many counts were recorded for this clonotype. The chain combines TRBV5-4 with TRBJ2-7; 9 bases are a match to TRBD2. The V and J ends lost 0 bases and 2 bases, in that order; junction bases with no gene match: 0. This CDR3 is built from 14 residues. The V gene's germline CDR1 is SGHNT and CDR2 YYREEE (reference sequence). The CDR3 region is CASSLEREAYEQYF. In DNA, the CDR3 is TGTGCCAGCAGCTTGGAGCGGGAGGCCTACGAGCAGTACTTC.

The table lists this clonotype with many counts. The CDR3 region has the DNA TGTGCCAGCAGCTTAGTGTCGGGGAACGAGCAGTACTTC. This translates into CASSLVSGNEQYF. This rearrangement joins TRBV11-1 to TRBJ2-7; D might be TRBD2 (5 bases). Per germline, CDR1 SGHAT and CDR2 FQDESV (reference sequence). The CDR3 has 13 amino acids. V dropped 1 base and J dropped 5 bases, with 9 bases sitting between them.

This clonotype was detected many times. This chain joins TRBV15 and TRBJ2-6; D remains ambiguous. This CDR3 region has 17 residues. V was trimmed by 0 bases and J by 4 bases, leaving 13 bases between them. Per germline, CDR1 LNHNV and CDR2 YYDKDF (reference sequence). The CDR3 spells CATSRDRAVAGANVLTF. CDR3 bases: TGTGCCACCAGCAGAGATCGGGCGGTCGCGGGGGCCAACGTCCTGACTTTC.

This clonotype was observed many times. The rearrangement joins TRBV7-2 to TRBJ1-4; no reliable D call. V was clipped by 3 bases and J by 2 bases, with 10 bases between them. In germline, CDR1 is SGHTA, CDR2 FQGNSA. The CDR3 spans 15 residues. Written as DNA, the CDR3 is TGTGCCAGCAGCTTTCAAGGGTCGACTAATGAAAAACTGTTTTTT. This translates into CASSFQGSTNEKLFF.